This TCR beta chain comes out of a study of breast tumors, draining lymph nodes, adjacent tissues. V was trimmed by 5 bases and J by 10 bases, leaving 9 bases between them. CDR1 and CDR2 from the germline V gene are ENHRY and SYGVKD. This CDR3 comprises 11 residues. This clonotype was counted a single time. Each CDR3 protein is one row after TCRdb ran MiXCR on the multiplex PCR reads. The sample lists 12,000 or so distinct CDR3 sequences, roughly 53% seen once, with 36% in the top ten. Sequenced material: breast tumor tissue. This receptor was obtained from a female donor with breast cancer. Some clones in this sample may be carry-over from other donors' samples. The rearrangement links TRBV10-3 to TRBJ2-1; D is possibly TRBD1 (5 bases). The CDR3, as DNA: TGTGCCATCAGTCAGGGAATAGAGCAGTTCTTC. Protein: CAISQGIEQFF.